This passage covers 21 T cell receptor beta chains from one sample sequenced in a study of Ad26.COV2.S vaccination and SARS-CoV-2 variants. Data came from immunoSEQ multiplex PCR; TCRdb stores just in-frame clones and leaves some out. The sample carries fewer than 400,000 clones, approximately 87% recorded once. Treatment denoted: roughly 18 received Ad26.COV2.S at low or high dose, single or two shots; 5 received placebo; per-sample allocation not given. The samples were gathered on day 63 after the first injection of vaccine or placebo. The sequenced sample was peripheral blood, obtained in a trial of Ad26.COV2.S vaccine versus placebo. These receptors all stem from a person aged 18-60 years who received the Ad26.COV2.S COVID-19 vaccine or a placebo.

This clone appeared once. The V call is TRBV9, the J call TRBJ2-1, with D possibly matching TRBD2 (6 bases). CDR3 length equals 15 residues. Germline V gene lookup returns CDR1 SGDLS and CDR2 YYNGEE. Trimming took 1 base from V and 2 from J, leaving 10 bases between them. Here the CDR3 reads CASSVSGPTYNEQFF. The CDR3 DNA reads as TGTGCCAGCAGCGTAAGCGGGCCGACCTACAATGAGCAGTTCTTC.

The chain couples TRBV13 to TRBJ2-3, with 7 nucleotides matching TRBD2. The V gene's germline CDR1 is PRHDT and CDR2 FYEKMQ (reference sequence). V lost 0 bases to trimming and J lost 9 bases; unmatched junction nucleotides: 0. CDR3 length: 12 amino acids. The CDR3 region has the DNA TGTGCCAGCAGCTTAGGACTAGCGACGCAGTATTTT. Amino acids: CASSLGLATQYF. Filled out from reference TRBV13 and TRBJ2-3, the complete variable domain reads AAGVIQSPRHLIKEKRETATLKCYPIPRHDTVYWYQQGPGQDPQFLISFYEKMQSDKGSIPDRFSAQQFSDYHSELNMSSLELGDSALYFCASSLGLATQYFGPGTRLTVL.

The CDR3 region has the DNA TGTGCCAGCAGCTCCTGGACTAGCGGTTACGAGCAGTACGTC. Its translation: CASSSWTSGYEQYV. The V gene is TRBV13, the J gene TRBJ2-7; 10 bases fit TRBD2. The V segment lost 4 bases and the J segment 4 bases; nucleotides outside the gene matches: 4. The CDR3 extends over 14 amino acids. In germline, CDR1 is PRHDT, CDR2 FYEKMQ (reference sequence).

This rearrangement joins TRBV7-9 to TRBJ2-3; possibly TRBD1 or TRBD2 for D (5 bases each). The V and J ends lost 4 bases and 2 bases respectively, with 10 bases between them. The CDR3 sequence is 14 residues long. CDR1 and CDR2 from the germline V gene are SEHNR and FQNEAQ (reference sequence). DNA for the CDR3: TGTGCCAGCAGCTCTCCGGGACCCACAGATACGCAGTATTTT. This codes for CASSSPGPTDTQYF.

The chain recombines TRBV6-2 or TRBV6-3 with TRBJ1-1, with D perhaps TRBD1 (5 bases). Germline CDR1 MNHEY, CDR2 SVGEGT. CDR3 length equals 14 residues. Deletions cut 3 bases from V and 6 bases from J, with 14 bases between. CDR3 sequence: CASSYPAWDAEAFF. CDR3 in DNA: TGTGCCAGCAGTTATCCTGCGTGGGACGCTGAAGCTTTCTTT.

The chain carries TRBV6-4 and TRBJ1-5, with D possibly matching TRBD1 (6 bases). The CDR3 covers 16 residues. With 6 bases removed from V and 4 bases from J, the gap between germline ends came to 19 bases. CDR1 MRHNA and CDR2 SNTAGT come from the germline V gene. The CDR3, as DNA: TGTGCCAGCAGGGGATTCCGGGACAACAAGAATCAGCCCCAGCATTTT. This codes for CASRGFRDNKNQPQHF.

This chain uses TRBV7-2 with TRBJ1-2; 7 bases are shared with TRBD1. CDR3 size: 13 residues. Germline loops: CDR1 SGHTA, CDR2 FQGNSA. J gave up 3 bases and V 5 bases, and 3 bases lay outside the gene matches. The CDR3 DNA sequence: TGTGCCAGCAGCCCAGGGGGGGACTATGGCTACACCTTC. The encoded protein is CASSPGGDYGYTF.

V is TRBV27 and J is TRBJ1-5; a weak D match, TRBD1 (6 bases). The CDR3 extends over 18 amino acids. CDR1 MNHEY and CDR2 SMNVEV come from the germline V gene (reference sequence). V lost 5 bases and J 0 bases, leaving 20 bases between the germline ends. CDR3 sequence reads: CASSPTGGNLYSNQPQHF. The CDR3 DNA reads as TGTGCCAGCAGTCCGACAGGAGGGAACCTATATAGCAATCAGCCCCAGCATTTT.

The rearrangement joins TRBV19 to TRBJ1-5; D is unclear. Germline V gene sequence: CDR1 LNHDA, CDR2 SQIVND (reference sequence). Trimming pared 7 bases from V and 0 bases from J, leaving 4 bases between. The CDR3 contains 12 residues. The CDR3 is CASTYSNQPQHF. CDR3 bases: TGTGCCAGTACCTATAGCAATCAGCCCCAGCATTTT.

The DNA of the CDR3 is TGTGCCAGCAGTGCAGGCCGGCAGGGGGCATACGAGCAGTACGTC. It specifies CASSAGRQGAYEQYV. The chain uses TRBV11-3 and TRBJ2-7, with TRBD1 matching over 8 bases. The V and J ends lost 6 bases and 4 bases, in that order; junction bases with no gene match: 11. The germline gives CDR1 SGHNT, CDR2 YENEEA. This CDR3 has 15 amino acids.

The chain is built from TRBV6-2 or TRBV6-3 and TRBJ1-3, with D uncertain. The CDR3 runs 14 residues. Germline V gene sequence: CDR1 MNHEY, CDR2 SVGEGT. Trimming pared 6 bases from V and 0 bases from J, leaving 9 bases between. The CDR3, as DNA: TGTGCCAGCAGCCCGACTTCCTCTGGAAACACCATATATTTT. Translated: CASSPTSSGNTIYF.

The chain couples TRBV6-6 to TRBJ1-4; no definite D call. Trimming removed 6 bases at V and 10 bases at J, with 15 bases between. This CDR3 has 13 residues. Germline CDR1 is MNHNY and CDR2 is SVGAGI (reference sequence). As DNA, the CDR3 is TGTGCCAGCAGACAGATGTCTAGAGGAAAACTGTTTTTT. It translates to CASRQMSRGKLFF.

The gene calls are TRBV6-1 and TRBJ1-2, with TRBD1 matching over 8 bases. The CDR3 runs to 17 residues. V was clipped by 0 bases and J by 8 bases; unmatched bases: 14. Germline CDR1 MNHNS, CDR2 SASEGT. The CDR3 is CASSEAGQGIGSRGYTF. In DNA, the CDR3 is TGTGCCAGCAGTGAAGCCGGACAGGGTATAGGGAGTAGGGGCTACACCTTC.

The V gene is TRBV10-2, the J gene TRBJ1-1, with D possibly matching TRBD1 (5 bases). Germline values: CDR1 WSHSY, CDR2 SAAADI. The length of the CDR3 is 12 residues. Trimming stripped 3 bases from V and 4 bases from J, with 6 bases between. Here the CDR3 DNA reads TGCGCCAGCAGTGATGGGGGCACTGAAGCTTTCTTT. It codes for CASSDGGTEAFF.

This clone was found once. The genes are TRBV27 and TRBJ1-2; 8 nucleotides agree with TRBD1. The CDR3 is made up of 15 amino acids. The germline V gene has CDR1 MNHEY and CDR2 SMNVEV (reference sequence). Trimming at V came to 4 bases and at J to 4 bases, leaving 8 bases not matched to a gene. This CDR3 reads CASSSRGRGVYGYTF. Written as DNA, the CDR3 is TGTGCCAGCAGTTCCAGGGGGCGCGGGGTCTATGGCTACACCTTC.

This chain uses TRBV7-9 with TRBJ2-3, with D perhaps TRBD1 (5 bases). V shed 4 bases and J shed 0 bases, with 14 bases lying between them. CDR1 is SEHNR, CDR2 FQNEAQ, per germline (reference sequence). The CDR3 is made up of 16 amino acids. The CDR3: CASSYNQGTSTDTQYF. In DNA form, the CDR3 reads TGTGCCAGCAGCTATAACCAGGGAACTAGCACAGATACGCAGTATTTT.

The genes are TRBV9 and TRBJ2-1; the match to TRBD2 covers 12 bases. Per germline, CDR1 SGDLS and CDR2 YYNGEE. The CDR3 is made up of 18 amino acids. Germline trimming cut 0 bases from V and 7 bases from J; bases unmatched to any gene: 11. CDR3 in DNA: TGTGCCAGCAGCGTAGGATTGATAGGACTAGCGGGGCAAAATGAGCAGTTCTTC. Residues: CASSVGLIGLAGQNEQFF.

In its sample, this clone was seen once. V usage is TRBV6-4 and J usage is TRBJ2-7; maybe TRBD2 (7 bases). Deletions cut 3 bases from V and 6 bases from J, with 18 bases between. The germline V gene has CDR1 MRHNA and CDR2 SNTAGT. The CDR3 sequence is 15 residues long. CDR3 sequence reads: CASSEEVGGLFEQYF. CDR3 sequence (DNA): TGTGCCAGCAGTGAGGAGGTGGGGGGGCTTTTCGAGCAGTACTTC.

The chain combines TRBV2 with TRBJ2-2; D gene unclear. Germline CDR1 and CDR2: SNHLY and FYNNEI. This CDR3 spans 14 amino acids. Trimming cost V 3 bases and J 2 bases, with 7 bases left between them. CDR3 coding DNA: TGTGCCAGCAGTGATGGGGAAAACACCGGGGAGCTGTTTTTT. Protein sequence: CASSDGENTGELFF.

In its sample, this clone was seen once. CDR3 protein: CASSFGTANQPQHF. Written as DNA, the CDR3 is TGTGCCAGCAGTTTCGGGACAGCCAATCAGCCCCAGCATTTT. V usage is TRBV27 and J usage is TRBJ1-5; 7 bases match TRBD1. CDR1 is MNHEY and CDR2 is SMNVEV in the germline V gene (reference sequence). The CDR3 length is 14 residues. Trimming cost V 3 bases and J 3 bases; bases outside gene matches: 2.

V and J are TRBV4-3 and TRBJ2-5; D perhaps matches TRBD2 (5 bases). This CDR3 region has 13 residues. Germline CDR1 LGHNA, CDR2 YSLEER. Trimming left V 4 bases short and J 2 bases short, with 8 bases between. CDR3 sequence (DNA): TGCGCCAGCAGCCTCGGGATTCAAGAGACCCAGTACTTC. Its protein product is CASSLGIQETQYF.